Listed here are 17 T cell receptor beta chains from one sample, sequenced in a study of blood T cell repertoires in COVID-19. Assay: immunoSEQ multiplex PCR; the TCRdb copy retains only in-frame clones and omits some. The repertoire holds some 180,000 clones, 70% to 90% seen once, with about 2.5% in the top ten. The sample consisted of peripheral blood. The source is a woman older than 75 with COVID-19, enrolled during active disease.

The CDR3 loop reads CASSSGTGGPEPQHF. The CDR3, as DNA: TGTGCCAGCAGCTCCGGGACAGGGGGCCCGGAGCCCCAGCATTTT. This chain links TRBV7-9 with TRBJ1-5; 12 bases agree with TRBD1. CDR3 length: 15 residues. Germline V gene data show CDR1 as SEHNR and CDR2 as FQNEAQ (reference sequence). The V gene end was trimmed by 4 bases and the J gene end by 8 bases; junction bases not matched to a gene: 6.

The CDR3 is CAISANRPGTNEKLFF. The DNA of the CDR3 is TGTGCCATCAGTGCCAACAGGCCAGGGACTAATGAAAAACTGTTTTTT. The rearrangement links TRBV10-3 to TRBJ1-4, with D possibly matching TRBD1 (5 bases). The CDR3 is 16 residues long. Germline-derived CDR1 and CDR2 are ENHRY and SYGVKD. V dropped 4 bases and J dropped 2 bases, with 14 bases sitting between them.

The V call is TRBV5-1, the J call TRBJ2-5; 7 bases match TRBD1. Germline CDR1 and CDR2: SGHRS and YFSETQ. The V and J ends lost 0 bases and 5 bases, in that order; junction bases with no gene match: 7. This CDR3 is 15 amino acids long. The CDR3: CASSLAARGIETQYF. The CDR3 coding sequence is TGCGCCAGCAGCTTGGCCGCCAGGGGGATTGAGACCCAGTACTTC.

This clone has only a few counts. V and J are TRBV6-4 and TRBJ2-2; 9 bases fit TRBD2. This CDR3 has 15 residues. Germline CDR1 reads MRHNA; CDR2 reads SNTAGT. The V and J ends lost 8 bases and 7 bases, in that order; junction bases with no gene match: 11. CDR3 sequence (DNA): TGTGCCAGCTCCGGAGTAGCGGGAGTTGGCGGGGAGCTGTTTTTT. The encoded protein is CASSGVAGVGGELFF.

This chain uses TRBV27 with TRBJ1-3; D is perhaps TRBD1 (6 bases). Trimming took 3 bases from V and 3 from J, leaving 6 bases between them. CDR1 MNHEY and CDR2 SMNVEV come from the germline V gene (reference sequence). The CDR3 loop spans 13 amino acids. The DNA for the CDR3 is TGTGCCAGCAGTTTCAGGGGTGGAAACACCATATATTTT. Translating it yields CASSFRGGNTIYF.

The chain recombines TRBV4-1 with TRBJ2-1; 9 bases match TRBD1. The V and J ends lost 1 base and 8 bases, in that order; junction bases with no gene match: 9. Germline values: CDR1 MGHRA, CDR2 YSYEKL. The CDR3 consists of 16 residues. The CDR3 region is CASSQGGQGKQDEQFF. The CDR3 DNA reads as TGCGCCAGCAGCCAAGGGGGACAGGGTAAGCAGGATGAGCAGTTCTTC.

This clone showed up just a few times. The CDR3 reads CASSLQGNQPQHF. The CDR3 nucleotides are TGTGCCAGCTCACTACAGGGGAATCAGCCCCAGCATTTT. The chain has TRBV18 and TRBJ1-5; 7 bases align to TRBD1. The CDR3 contains 13 residues. CDR1 and CDR2 from the germline V gene are KGHSH and LQKENI. V trimming: 4 bases; J trimming: 4 bases; junction bases outside the gene matches: 1.

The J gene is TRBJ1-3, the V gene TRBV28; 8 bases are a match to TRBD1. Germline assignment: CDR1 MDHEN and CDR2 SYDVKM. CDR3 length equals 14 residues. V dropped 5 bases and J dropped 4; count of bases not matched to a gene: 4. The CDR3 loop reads CASSPRGQGNTIYF. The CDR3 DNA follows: TGTGCCAGCAGTCCCAGGGGGCAAGGAAACACCATATATTTT. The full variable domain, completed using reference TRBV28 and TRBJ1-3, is DVKVTQSSRYLVKRTGEKVFLECVQDMDHENMFWYRQDPGLGLRLIYFSYDVKMKEKGDIPEGYSVSREKKERFSLILESASTNQTSMYLCASSPRGQGNTIYFGEGSWLTVV.

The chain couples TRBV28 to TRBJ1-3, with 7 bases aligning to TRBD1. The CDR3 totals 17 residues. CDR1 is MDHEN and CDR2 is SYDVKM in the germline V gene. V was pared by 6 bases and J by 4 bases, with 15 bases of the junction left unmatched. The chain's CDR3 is CASRRMTGSLAGNTIYF. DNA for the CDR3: TGTGCCAGCAGGCGGATGACAGGGTCGCTCGCAGGAAACACCATATATTTT.

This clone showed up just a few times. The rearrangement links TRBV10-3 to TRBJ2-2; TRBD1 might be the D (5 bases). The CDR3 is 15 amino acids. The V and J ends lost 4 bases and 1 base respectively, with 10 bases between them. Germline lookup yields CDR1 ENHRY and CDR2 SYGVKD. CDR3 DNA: TGTGCCATCAGTGGCCTCGACAGGAACACCGGGGAGCTGTTTTTT. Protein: CAISGLDRNTGELFF.

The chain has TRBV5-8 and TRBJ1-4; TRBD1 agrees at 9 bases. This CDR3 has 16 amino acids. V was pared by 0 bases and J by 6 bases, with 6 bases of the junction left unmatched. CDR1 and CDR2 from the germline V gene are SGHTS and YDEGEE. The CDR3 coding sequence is TGTGCCAGCAGCTTGGCGTGGGGACAGGGAGATGAAAAACTGTTTTTT. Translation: CASSLAWGQGDEKLFF.

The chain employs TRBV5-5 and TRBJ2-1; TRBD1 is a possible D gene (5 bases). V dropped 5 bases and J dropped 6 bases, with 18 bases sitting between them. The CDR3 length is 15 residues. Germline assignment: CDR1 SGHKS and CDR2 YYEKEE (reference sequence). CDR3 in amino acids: CASSYGLGPPNEQFF. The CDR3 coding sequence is TGTGCCAGCAGTTATGGTCTGGGGCCCCCCAATGAGCAGTTCTTC.

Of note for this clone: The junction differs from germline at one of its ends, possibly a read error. This CDR3 is CASSLGQRTQYF. Here the CDR3 DNA reads TGTGCCAGCAGCTTAGGGCAGAGGACGCAGTATTTT. V gene TRBV12-3 or TRBV12-4 combines with J gene TRBJ2-3; D gene ambiguous. The CDR3 runs to 12 residues.

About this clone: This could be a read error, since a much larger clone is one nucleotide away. CDR3 DNA: TGTGCCACCAGCAGAGAGGCTGGCGGGCTCTCCTACGAGCAGTACTTC. Protein product: CATSREAGGLSYEQYF. The genes are TRBV15 and TRBJ2-7, with a weak D call TRBD2 (5 bases). V lost 0 bases to trimming and J lost 0 bases, with 12 bases between them. Germline CDR1 reads LNHNV; CDR2 reads YYDKDF (reference sequence). The CDR3 is made up of 16 amino acids.

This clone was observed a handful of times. The CDR3 loop is CASSFGGADIQYF. The CDR3 DNA sequence: TGTGCCAGCAGCTTCGGGGGGGCGGACATTCAGTACTTC. J is TRBJ2-4 and V is TRBV11-3; 8 bases line up with TRBD2. The CDR3 runs to 13 residues. Per the germline V gene, CDR1 is SGHNT and CDR2 is YENEEA. The J segment lost 8 bases and the V segment lost 3 bases, leaving 3 bases of the junction unmatched.

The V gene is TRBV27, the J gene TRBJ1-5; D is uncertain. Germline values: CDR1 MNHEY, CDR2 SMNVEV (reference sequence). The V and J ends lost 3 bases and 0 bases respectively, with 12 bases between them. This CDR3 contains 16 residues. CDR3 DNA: TGTGCCAGCAGTTTTGGCAGGCCTTATAGCAATCAGCCCCAGCATTTT. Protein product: CASSFGRPYSNQPQHF.

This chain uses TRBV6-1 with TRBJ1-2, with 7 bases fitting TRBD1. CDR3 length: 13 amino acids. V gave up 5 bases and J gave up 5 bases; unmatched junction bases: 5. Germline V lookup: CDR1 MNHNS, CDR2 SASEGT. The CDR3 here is CASSSGQSYGYTF. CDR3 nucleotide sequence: TGTGCCAGCAGTTCGGGACAGAGTTATGGCTACACCTTC.